These T cell receptor beta chains were read from a single sample in a study of CD8+CD57+ T cells in acquired aplastic anemia. TCRdb redid the calling of the reads with MiXCR, one entry per CDR3 protein. Among fewer than 250,000 distinct CDR3 sequences listed, roughly 56% were seen once. The specimen was sorted CD4+, CD8+, or CD8+CD57+ T cells (not recorded which) from PBMCs. The receptors were sampled from a human donor in good health, serving as a control. Each CDR3 is given with its conserved first and last residue. The D gene is left open where the match is weak. Clone size is given for some rows only: seen once, a few or many times, or a class if the clone is expanded.

>TRBV7-9|-|-|TRBJ1-6
TGTGCCAGCAGCCAAATGGGGGGGAACCAGTCACCCCTCCACTTT
CASSQMGGNQSPLHF
>TRBV14|-|-|TRBJ2-5
TGTGCCAGCAGCAGCAGTGTAGGGGAGACCCAGTACTTC
CASSSSVGETQYF
>TRBV5-1|-|-|TRBJ2-5
TGCGCCAGCAGCGACGGGACAACGTACCAAGAGACCCAGTACTTC
CASSDGTTYQETQYF
>TRBV7-9|-|-|TRBJ2-7
TGTGCCAGCAGCTTGACAGGGACTAGCTACGAGCAGTACTTC
CASSLTGTSYEQYF
>TRBV6-5|-|-|TRBJ1-1
TGTGCCAGCAATCAGGCAGGGAACACTGAAGCTTTCTTT
CASNQAGNTEAFF
>TRBV29-1|-|-|TRBJ2-1
TGCAGCCCCCAGGGCCTAGACAATGAGCAGTTCTTC
CSPQGLDNEQFF
>TRBV19|-|-|TRBJ2-3
TGTGCCAGTAGTATAGTAGGGCAGGGAGGAACAGATACGCAGTATTTT
CASSIVGQGGTDTQYF
>TRBV5-1|-|-|TRBJ1-5
TGCGCCAGCAGCGTCCATGGGGGCGTGGGTCAGCCCCAGCATTTT
CASSVHGGVGQPQHF
>TRBV10-3|-|-|TRBJ2-3
TGTGCCATCAGCCCGGTGGGGACCAGCACAGATACGCAGTATTTT
CAISPVGTSTDTQYF
>TRBV9|many|TRBD2|TRBJ2-5
TGTGCCAGCAGCGTAGGGACTAGCGGAGTACAAGAGACCCAGTACTTC
CASSVGTSGVQETQYF
>TRBV15|-|TRBD1|TRBJ1-1
TGTGCCACCGGCTTAGGACAGGTCACTGAAGCTTTCTTT
CATGLGQVTEAFF
>TRBV24-1|once|TRBD1|TRBJ2-7
TGTGCCACCGGGACAGTCACCTACGAGCAGTACTTC
CATGTVTYEQYF
>TRBV12-3/TRBV12-4|many|TRBD2|TRBJ2-5
TGTGCCAGCAGTTTAGGTCTGGGGCGGGGGGCCCAAGAGACCCAGTACTTC
CASSLGLGRGAQETQYF
>TRBV12-3/TRBV12-4|many|-|TRBJ2-7
TGTGCCAGCAGTTTTCAACAACAGACATCCTACGAGCAGTACTTC
CASSFQQQTSYEQYF
>TRBV10-3|-|-|TRBJ2-5
TGTGCCATCAGTGATGCGGCGAGGGCCCGAGAGACCCAGTACTTC
CAISDAARARETQYF
>TRBV6-2/TRBV6-3|few|-|TRBJ2-6
TGTGCCAGCAGTTACTCCTACAGGACCTCTGGGGCCAACGTCCTGACTTTC
CASSYSYRTSGANVLTF
>TRBV7-3|many|-|TRBJ1-1
TGTGCCAGCAGCTTTTCCGGGAACACTGAAGCTTTCTTT
CASSFSGNTEAFF
>TRBV20-1|many|-|TRBJ1-2
TGCAGTGCTAGAGATGGAGGCGGTGGTTATGGCTACACCTTC
CSARDGGGGYGYTF
>TRBV19|many|TRBD1|TRBJ1-1
TGTGCCAGTAGTATAAGGACAGGGATGGACACTGAAGCTTTCTTT
CASSIRTGMDTEAFF
>TRBV7-7|-|TRBD2|TRBJ2-1
TGTGCCAGCGCGGCTAGCGGGGTCAACAATGAGCAGTTCTTC
CASAASGVNNEQFF
>TRBV14|many|TRBD1|TRBJ2-1
TGTGCCAGCAGCCAAGAGCCCCGGGACAGGGATTACAATGAGCAGTTCTTC
CASSQEPRDRDYNEQFF
>TRBV9|-|TRBD1|TRBJ1-2
TGTGCCAGCAGCGTCGACGGACAGGGGGGGGGTGGCTACACCTTC
CASSVDGQGGGGYTF
>TRBV4-3|many|-|TRBJ1-6
TGCGCCAGCAGCCAAGGGAACATGGGGGAGCGCTCACCCCTCCACTTT
CASSQGNMGERSPLHF
>TRBV20-1|many|TRBD1|TRBJ1-5
TGCAGTGCTAGAGAGACAGGGGGGCTTAGCAATCAGCCCCAGCATTTT
CSARETGGLSNQPQHF
>TRBV29-1|-|-|TRBJ2-1
TGCAGCGTCCCACTCTATGAGCAGTTCTTC
CSVPLYEQFF
>TRBV20-1|once|-|TRBJ1-5
TGCAGTGCTAGAGAGGAGGATTTTAGCAATCAGCCCCAGCATTTT
CSAREEDFSNQPQHF
>TRBV10-3|few|-|TRBJ2-1
TGTGCCATCAGTGACCTAGGAGAGGTTGGGCAGTTCTTC
CAISDLGEVGQFF
>TRBV7-6|-|TRBD1|TRBJ1-2
TGTGCCAGCAGCCAGGGGGCGCAGAGCTACGACGAGCACTTC
CASSQGAQSYDEHF
>TRBV6-5|-|-|TRBJ1-2
TGTGCCAGCAGAGAGGACTATGGCTACACCTTC
CASREDYGYTF
>TRBV15|-|TRBD1|TRBJ2-5
TGTGCCACCAGCAGAGCTCCGGGACAGGGGCAAGAGACCCAGTACTTC
CATSRAPGQGQETQYF
>TRBV12-3/TRBV12-4|many|-|TRBJ1-5
TGTGCCAGCAGTTTTCTGGGGTTGGATCAGCCCCAGCATTTT
CASSFLGLDQPQHF